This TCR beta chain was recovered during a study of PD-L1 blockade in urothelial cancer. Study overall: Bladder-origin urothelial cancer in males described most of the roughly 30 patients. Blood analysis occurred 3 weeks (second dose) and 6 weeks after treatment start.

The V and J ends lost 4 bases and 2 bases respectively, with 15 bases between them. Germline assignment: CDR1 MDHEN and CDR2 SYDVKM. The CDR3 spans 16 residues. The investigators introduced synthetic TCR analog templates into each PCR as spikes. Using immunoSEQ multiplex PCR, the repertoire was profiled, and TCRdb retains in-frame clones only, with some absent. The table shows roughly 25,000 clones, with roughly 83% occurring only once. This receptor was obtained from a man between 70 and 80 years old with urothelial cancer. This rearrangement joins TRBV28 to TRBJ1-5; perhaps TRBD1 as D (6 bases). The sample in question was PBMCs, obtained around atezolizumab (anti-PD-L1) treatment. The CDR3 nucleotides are TGTGCCAGCAGTTCCGGGGGGGGGCCTGGCAATCAGCCCCAGCATTTT. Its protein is CASSSGGGPGNQPQHF.